These 8 T cell receptor beta chains share one sample of origin, sequenced in a study of blood T cell repertoires in COVID-19. The protocol was immunoSEQ multiplex PCR, while the TCRdb copy is restricted to in-frame clones and leaves out a portion. Counted here are a few hundred thousand clones, about nine tenths occurring once; the ten biggest clones make up more than 1.5%. Sample: PBMCs or T cells enriched from blood (not recorded which). The receptors originated from a man aged 35 to 55 who had recovered from COVID-19.

The chain has TRBV30 and TRBJ2-5; 11 positions match TRBD2. V lost 2 bases to trimming and J lost 5 bases; unmatched junction nucleotides: 4. The CDR3 has 14 amino acids. CDR1 GTSNPN and CDR2 SVGIG come from the germline V gene (reference sequence). The CDR3 coding sequence is TGTGCCTGGAGTCGGGTAGCGGGGGGGGAGACCCAGTACTTC. Its protein is CAWSRVAGGETQYF.

The chain employs TRBV11-3 and TRBJ2-7; a possible D gene is TRBD1 (6 bases). The CDR3 is made up of 12 amino acids. Per the germline V gene, CDR1 is SGHNT and CDR2 is YENEEA. V was pared by 5 bases and J by 5 bases, with 10 bases between. This CDR3 reads CASSGRTDEQYF. The DNA of the CDR3 is TGTGCCAGCAGCGGACGGACAGACGAGCAGTACTTC.

As to this clone: The junction departs from the called germline gene at one end, perhaps through a read error. V and J are TRBV6-1 and TRBJ1-1, with a tentative D call TRBD1 (6 bases). Germline CDR1 and CDR2: MNHNS and SASEGT. The CDR3 has 14 amino acids. The CDR3 nucleotides are TGTGCCAGCAGAGAAGACAGGCTTGATACAAAGGCTTTCTTT. Protein: CASREDRLDTKAFF.

The V and J genes are TRBV25-1 and TRBJ2-4, with 12 bases matching TRBD2. This CDR3 has 18 amino acids. Germline values: CDR1 MGHDK, CDR2 SYGVNS. With V trimmed by 5 bases and J by 2 bases, 10 bases remained unmatched. The CDR3 DNA follows: TGTGCCAGCAGTCAGCCTAGCGGGAGGGGGAGAACCAAAAACATTCAGTACTTC. Amino acid sequence: CASSQPSGRGRTKNIQYF.

This clone was picked up a small number of times. The genes are TRBV4-1 and TRBJ1-2; TRBD1 agrees at 7 bases. V was clipped by 2 bases and J by 4 bases; unmatched bases: 7. Germline-derived CDR1 and CDR2 are MGHRA and YSYEKL. CDR3 length: 15 residues. CDR3 coding DNA: TGCGCCAGCAGCCAATCCGGACAGGAGGGCTATGGCTACACCTTC. It specifies CASSQSGQEGYGYTF.

The chain is built from TRBV5-4 and TRBJ1-5; D is unresolved. Per the germline V gene, CDR1 is SGHNT and CDR2 is YYREEE (reference sequence). V was shortened by 1 base and J by 5 bases, with 16 bases between the two germline ends. The CDR3 is 16 residues long. CDR3 sequence reads: CASSLSTPRRDQPQHF. For the CDR3, the DNA is TGTGCCAGCAGCTTGTCAACTCCCAGGCGCGATCAGCCCCAGCATTTT.

The gene calls are TRBV15 and TRBJ1-4; 9 bases line up with TRBD1. There are 16 residues in the CDR3. Germline V gene lookup returns CDR1 LNHNV and CDR2 YYDKDF (reference sequence). After removal of 4 bases from V and 3 bases from J, the junction contained 6 bases not matched to a gene. CDR3 in amino acids: CATSTGTGRPNEKLFF. The CDR3 DNA is TGTGCCACCAGCACCGGGACAGGGCGACCTAATGAAAAACTGTTTTTT.

This chain connects TRBV7-5 to TRBJ2-3; the D call in the table, TRBD1, was not verified against the DNA. TRBV7-5 is given as a pseudogene. The CDR3 spans 19 residues. CDR3 region: CVRSSQNHRTPLTADTQYF. The CDR3 nucleotides read TGTGTCAGAAGCTCCCAAAACCATAGGACACCCCTAACAGCAGATACGCAGTATTTT.